One sample yielded the 21 T cell receptor beta chains listed below, sequenced in a study of T-cell memory formation after mild COVID-19. TCRdb re-analysed the 5' RACE reads in MiXCR, keeping a single row per CDR3 protein. This sample has about 350,000 distinct CDR3 sequences, with roughly 13% found just once. The specimen sequenced was PBMCs or a T cell subset sorted from them (not recorded which). The source is a man aged 18 to 29 who had mild COVID-19 (a few samples of this study predate the infection). Cell type and time point are not known.

This clonotype was found once. The chain has TRBV24-1 and TRBJ2-2; D is possibly TRBD1 or TRBD2 (5 bases each). Germline V lookup: CDR1 KGHDR, CDR2 SFDVKD. The CDR3 loop spans 14 amino acids. The germline V and J ends were trimmed by 7 bases and 4 bases, with 12 bases remaining between them. The CDR3 nucleotides read TGTGCCACCAGACCCACGGGGACCACCGGGGAGCTGTTTTTT. Its protein is CATRPTGTTGELFF.

This clonotype was seen many times. The genes are TRBV5-1 and TRBJ2-5; TRBD1 matches at 7 bases. Germline CDR1 is SGHRS and CDR2 is YFSETQ. V lost 4 bases and J lost 3; bases outside the gene matches: 15. The CDR3 loop spans 17 amino acids. In DNA, the CDR3 is TGCGCCAGCAGCCCATACTTAGGGGGCGCGGAAAAAGAGACCCAGTACTTC. Its protein product is CASSPYLGGAEKETQYF.

This clonotype was detected many times. The chain links TRBV27 to TRBJ2-7; 12 nucleotides match TRBD1. The junction had 9 bases not matched to a gene; V was cut back by 2 bases and J by 7 bases. The CDR3 covers 16 residues. CDR1 and CDR2 (germline): MNHEY, SMNVEV (reference sequence). CDR3 in DNA: TGTGCCAGCAGTTTAGCCGGGACAGGGGGCTCGGGAGAGCAGTACTTC. Translated: CASSLAGTGGSGEQYF.

The table lists this clonotype with many counts. V is TRBV6-5 and J is TRBJ2-1; TRBD2 matches 12 bases. CDR3 size: 16 residues. The V segment lost 4 bases and the J segment 5 bases; nucleotides outside the gene matches: 6. Germline V gives CDR1 MNHEY, CDR2 SVGAGI. The CDR3 DNA follows: TGTGCCAGCAGTTCCCCGACTAGCGGGGGCCACAATGAGCAGTTCTTC. This gives the protein CASSSPTSGGHNEQFF.

This chain uses TRBV18 with TRBJ1-5; 9 nucleotides line up with TRBD1. The CDR3 extends over 14 amino acids. With V trimmed by 6 bases and J by 7 bases, 7 bases remained unmatched. Germline CDR1 reads KGHSH; CDR2 reads LQKENI. The CDR3 nucleotides are TGTGCCAGCTCTGTAACAGGGGGCGTCCAGCCCCAGCATTTT. It specifies CASSVTGGVQPQHF.

This clonotype has just a few counts. This sequence joins TRBV7-2 and TRBJ1-3, with unresolved D. Germline lookup yields CDR1 SGHTA and CDR2 FQGNSA. The CDR3 has 16 residues. V was pared by 1 base and J by 3 bases, with 13 bases between. The DNA of the CDR3 is TGTGCCAGCAGCTTAGGAGGGCGAGGGCTTGGAAACACCATATATTTT. Protein: CASSLGGRGLGNTIYF.

CDR3 sequence (DNA): TGTGCCAGCAGTTTCGAGGCAGGGTGGGGCTACACCTTC. This codes for CASSFEAGWGYTF. The chain has TRBV12-3 or TRBV12-4 and TRBJ1-2; perhaps TRBD1 as D (5 bases). Between the trimmed V and J ends, which lost 3 bases and 8 bases, there was a span of 13 bases. CDR3 size: 13 residues.

The chain joins TRBV20-1 to TRBJ2-7; perhaps TRBD2 as D (6 bases). Trimming removed 6 bases from V and 0 bases from J, with 9 bases in between. Germline CDR1 and CDR2: DFQATT and SNEGSKA (reference sequence). CDR3 size: 12 residues. The CDR3, as DNA: TGCAGTGCGGGGAGGTTCTCCTACGAGCAGTACGTC. Protein: CSAGRFSYEQYV.

This clonotype was detected a few times. This sequence joins TRBV7-9 and TRBJ1-1; TRBD1 might be the D (5 bases). Trimming took 2 bases from V and 2 from J, leaving 9 bases between them. This CDR3 spans 14 amino acids. Germline lookup yields CDR1 SEHNR and CDR2 FQNEAQ (reference sequence). The DNA of the CDR3 is TGTGCCAGCAGCTTATGGGGCACTAACACTGAAGCTTTCTTT. Amino acids: CASSLWGTNTEAFF.

The chain couples TRBV27 to TRBJ2-7; D gene uncertain. Germline loops: CDR1 MNHEY, CDR2 SMNVEV (reference sequence). This CDR3 has 14 amino acids. V gave up 6 bases and J gave up 4 bases, with 16 bases separating them. CDR3 nucleotides: TGTGCCAGCAGCCGGGTCTGGGGTGAGTACGAGCAGTACTTC. Residues: CASSRVWGEYEQYF.

The table lists this clonotype with a few counts. The chain employs TRBV5-1 and TRBJ2-3, with unresolved D. The V end was cut by 4 bases, the J end by 4 bases, with 10 bases between. The CDR3 consists of 13 residues. CDR1 is SGHRS and CDR2 is YFSETQ in the germline V gene. This CDR3 reads CASSGPAPDTQYF. The CDR3 region has the DNA TGCGCCAGCAGCGGCCCAGCACCAGATACGCAGTATTTT.

The CDR3 sequence: CASSLGLASSYNEQFF. The CDR3 DNA reads as TGTGCCAGCAGCCTTGGACTAGCGAGCTCCTACAATGAGCAGTTCTTC. The V gene is TRBV11-2, the J gene TRBJ2-1, with TRBD2 matching 9 bases. Trimming took 5 bases from V and 0 from J; bases not matched to a gene: 5. Germline CDR1 and CDR2: SGHAT and FQNNGV. The CDR3 runs to 16 residues.

The chain joins TRBV5-1 to TRBJ2-5; 10 bases align to TRBD1. V trimming: 3 bases; J trimming: 4 bases; junction bases outside the gene matches: 6. The germline CDR1 and CDR2 sequences are SGHRS and YFSETQ. The CDR3 covers 15 residues. In DNA form, the CDR3 reads TGCGCCAGCAGCTCGGACAGGGGGGACGGAGAGACCCAGTACTTC. Protein: CASSSDRGDGETQYF.

The V call is TRBV30, the J call TRBJ2-5; no definite D call. V gave up 2 bases and J gave up 4 bases, with 8 bases separating them. Germline V CDR1 and CDR2: GTSNPN, SVGIG (reference sequence). The CDR3 spans 12 residues. The CDR3 coding sequence is TGTGCCTGGAGTTCTACGGGAGAGACCCAGTACTTC. This gives the protein CAWSSTGETQYF.

The chain employs TRBV9 and TRBJ2-2; D call uncertain. The CDR3 length is 12 residues. Trimming cost V 0 bases and J 6 bases, with 3 bases left between them. CDR1 SGDLS and CDR2 YYNGEE come from the germline V gene. The CDR3 spells CASSVAAGELFF. The DNA of the CDR3 is TGTGCCAGCAGCGTAGCTGCCGGGGAGCTGTTTTTT.

The chain employs TRBV20-1 and TRBJ2-5; perhaps TRBD1 as D (6 bases). Germline V gene sequence: CDR1 DFQATT, CDR2 SNEGSKA (reference sequence). The CDR3 totals 13 residues. With 6 bases removed from V and 3 bases from J, the gap between germline ends came to 14 bases. The CDR3 sequence: CSATHEGEETQYF. The DNA for the CDR3 is TGCAGTGCCACCCACGAGGGGGAAGAGACCCAGTACTTC.

This clonotype was seen a handful of times. The chain is built from TRBV6-2 or TRBV6-3 and TRBJ1-1, with TRBD1 matching over 11 bases. Trimming took 6 bases from V and 5 from J; bases not matched to a gene: 8. CDR3 length: 15 residues. CDR1 is MNHEY, CDR2 SVGEGT, per germline. CDR3 DNA sequence: TGTGCCAGCAGGGGTCCCGGGACAGGGGGAACTGAAGCTTTCTTT. Residues: CASRGPGTGGTEAFF.

V usage is TRBV20-1 and J usage is TRBJ1-5; tentatively, D is TRBD1 (5 bases). Germline CDR1 and CDR2: DFQATT and SNEGSKA (reference sequence). The CDR3 covers 15 residues. V was shortened by 0 bases and J by 3 bases, with 12 bases between the two germline ends. Here the CDR3 reads CSARDLGRPNQPQHF. DNA of the CDR3: TGCAGTGCTAGAGATCTGGGACGGCCCAATCAGCCCCAGCATTTT.

The J gene is TRBJ2-3, the V gene TRBV5-1, with D possibly matching TRBD2 (6 bases). The CDR3 has 15 amino acids. The V end lost 2 bases, the J end lost 1 base, and 11 bases lay between the germline ends. CDR1 is SGHRS, CDR2 YFSETQ, per germline. The CDR3 spells CASSFRDSGTDTQYF. The DNA for the CDR3 is TGCGCCAGCAGCTTCCGGGACTCAGGCACAGATACGCAGTATTTT.

J is TRBJ2-2 and V is TRBV7-2, with D possibly TRBD1 on 5 matching bases. The CDR3 covers 16 residues. V was clipped by 5 bases and J by 0 bases, with 13 bases between them. Looked up from germline, CDR1 is SGHTA and CDR2 is FQGNSA. Written as DNA, the CDR3 is TGTGCCAGCAGCCCGACAGTATTCGCGAACACCGGGGAGCTGTTTTTT. This sequence encodes CASSPTVFANTGELFF.

This clonotype was counted many times. V and J are TRBV5-1 and TRBJ1-2; D gene ambiguous. V was cut by 0 bases and J by 4 bases, with 7 bases left in between. CDR1 and CDR2 from the germline V gene are SGHRS and YFSETQ. CDR3 length: 13 residues. The CDR3 spells CASSLEYGYGYTF. The DNA for the CDR3 is TGCGCCAGCAGCTTGGAGTACGGCTATGGCTACACCTTC.